This TCR beta chain was found in a study of shared clonotypes between healthy human individuals. This clone was seen just once. Several immunoSEQ 96-well plates shared each subset's DNA, each plate a replicate. Here immunoSEQ multiplex PCR was the method, and the copy in TCRdb shows in-frame clones only, minus some. The data contain over 400,000 clones, about 72% of them singletons. With V trimmed by 5 bases and J by 4 bases, 5 bases remained unmatched. CDR3 length: 14 amino acids. Germline lookup yields CDR1 SGHTA and CDR2 FQGNSA. The sequenced sample was PBMCs. The TCR was taken from a woman aged 40 to 50 in good health. Some clones in this sample may be carry-over from other donors' samples. The chain combines TRBV7-2 with TRBJ2-7; TRBD1 matches 10 bases. The CDR3 loop reads CASSAGTGAYEQYF. For the CDR3, the DNA is TGTGCCAGCAGCGCTGGGACAGGGGCTTACGAGCAGTACTTC.